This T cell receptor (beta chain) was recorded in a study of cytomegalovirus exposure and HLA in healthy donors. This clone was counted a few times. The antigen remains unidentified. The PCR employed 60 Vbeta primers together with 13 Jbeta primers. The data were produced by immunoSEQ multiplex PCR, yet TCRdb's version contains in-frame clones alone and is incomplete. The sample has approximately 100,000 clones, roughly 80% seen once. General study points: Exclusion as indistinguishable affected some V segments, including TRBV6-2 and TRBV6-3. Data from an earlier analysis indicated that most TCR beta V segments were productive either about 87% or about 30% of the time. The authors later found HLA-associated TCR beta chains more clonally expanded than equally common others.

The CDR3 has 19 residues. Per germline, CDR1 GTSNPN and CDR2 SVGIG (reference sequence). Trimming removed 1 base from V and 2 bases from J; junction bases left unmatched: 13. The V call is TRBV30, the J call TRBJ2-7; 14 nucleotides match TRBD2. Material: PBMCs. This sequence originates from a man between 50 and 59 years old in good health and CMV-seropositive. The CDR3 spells CAWSDPRLAGGPHPYEQYF. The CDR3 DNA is TGTGCCTGGAGTGACCCAAGACTAGCGGGAGGGCCCCATCCCTACGAGCAGTACTTC. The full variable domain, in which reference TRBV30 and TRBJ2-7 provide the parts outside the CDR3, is SQTIHQWPATLVQPVGSPLSLECTVEGTSNPNLYWYRQAAGRGLQLLFYSVGIGQISSEVPQNLSASRPQDRQFILSSKKLLLSDSGFYLCAWSDPRLAGGPHPYEQYFGPGTRLTVT.